Listed below are T cell receptor beta chains from one sample, sequenced in a study of cytomegalovirus exposure and HLA in healthy donors. Assay used: immunoSEQ multiplex PCR; TCRdb lists only in-frame clones, some missing. Here the sample spans over 150,000 clones, 77% being singletons. Source material: PBMCs. Source of these receptors: a woman between 25 and 40 years old in good health and CMV-seropositive. The CDR3 runs from the conserved cysteine through the conserved F or W. A D gene is named only where the DNA matches it firmly. Clone sizes are given selectively: once, few, many, or a class where the clone is expanded.

>TRBV30|once|TRBJ2-3|TRBD2
CACAPLLAVTQYF
TGTGCCTGCGCCCCCTTACTAGCGGTAACGCAGTATTTT
>TRBV7-2|-|TRBJ2-6|-
CASSRLAVSSGANVLTF
TGTGCCAGCAGCAGATTAGCGGTTTCCTCTGGGGCCAACGTCCTGACTTTC
>TRBV5-1|-|TRBJ2-7|-
CASSLRGLETYEQYF
TGCGCCAGCAGCTTGAGGGGACTGGAAACCTACGAGCAGTACTTC
>TRBV10-3|-|TRBJ2-7|TRBD1
CAIRRRDRANEQYF
TGTGCCATCAGGCGGCGGGACAGGGCAAACGAGCAGTACTTC
>TRBV9|-|TRBJ2-1|-
CASSPRDIYNEQFF
TGTGCCAGCAGCCCGAGGGACATCTACAATGAGCAGTTCTTC
>TRBV29-1|-|TRBJ1-1|-
CSVEVDTEAFF
TGCAGCGTAGAGGTAGACACTGAAGCTTTCTTT
>TRBV7-8|few|TRBJ2-1|-
CASSLEYKFDNEQFF
TGTGCCAGCAGCTTAGAATACAAGTTTGACAATGAGCAGTTCTTC
>TRBV28|-|TRBJ2-2|-
CASSSSTNTGELFF
TGTGCCAGCAGTAGTAGCACTAACACCGGGGAGCTGTTTTTT
>TRBV2|-|TRBJ2-1|TRBD2
CASRTGGSGPYNEQFF
TGTGCCAGCAGGACTGGGGGTAGCGGGCCTTACAATGAGCAGTTCTTC
>TRBV7-2|-|TRBJ1-5|TRBD1
CASSFGTGSSNQPQHF
TGTGCCAGCAGCTTCGGGACAGGGAGTAGCAATCAGCCCCAGCATTTT
>TRBV28|-|TRBJ2-7|-
CASSLLAVSYEQYF
TGTGCCAGCAGTTTATTGGCGGTCTCCTACGAGCAGTACTTC
>TRBV7-9|-|TRBJ2-2|TRBD1
CASSWAGGSYTGELFF
TGTGCCAGCAGCTGGGCAGGGGGCTCCTACACCGGGGAGCTGTTTTTT
>TRBV19|-|TRBJ2-2|-
CASSIRGQNTGELFF
TGTGCCAGTAGTATCCGCGGGCAAAACACCGGGGAGCTGTTTTTT
>TRBV4-3|-|TRBJ1-2|-
CASSPSGGHYGYTF
TGCGCCAGCAGCCCTTCGGGAGGGCACTATGGCTACACCTTC
>TRBV29-1|-|TRBJ1-4|TRBD1
CSVAGQGYEKLFF
TGCAGCGTGGCGGGACAGGGATATGAAAAACTGTTTTTT
>TRBV11-3|-|TRBJ2-1|-
CASSLGRSTGSEQFF
TGTGCCAGCAGCCTAGGGCGGAGCACTGGCTCCGAGCAGTTCTTC
>TRBV29-1|-|TRBJ2-3|-
CSVDEGISSTDTQYF
TGCAGCGTTGACGAGGGTATAAGCTCCACAGATACGCAGTATTTT
>TRBV7-9|-|TRBJ1-4|TRBD1
CASRGTANEKLFF
TGTGCCAGCAGGGGGACAGCTAATGAAAAACTGTTTTTT
>TRBV11-2|-|TRBJ1-4|-
CASTGYGEKLFF
TGTGCCAGCACGGGTTATGGGGAAAAACTGTTTTTT
>TRBV4-1|-|TRBJ2-1|-
CASSQVGAGSYNEQFF
TGCGCCAGCAGCCAAGTAGGAGCGGGTTCCTACAATGAGCAGTTCTTC
>TRBV11-2|few|TRBJ2-3|TRBD2
CASSFNSGPSDTQYF
TGTGCCAGCAGCTTCAATAGCGGGCCTTCAGATACGCAGTATTTT
>TRBV9|-|TRBJ2-3|TRBD2
CASSVDSGLDTDTQYF
TGTGCCAGCAGCGTAGATTCGGGACTAGACACAGATACGCAGTATTTT
>TRBV6-6|-|TRBJ2-1|-
CASSYSSGYNEQFF
TGTGCCAGCAGTTACTCCAGCGGTTACAATGAGCAGTTCTTC
>TRBV19|once|TRBJ1-1|-
CASSGRGYTEAFF
TGTGCCAGTAGCGGCCGGGGGTACACTGAAGCTTTCTTT
>TRBV28|-|TRBJ2-1|TRBD1
CASRRDRGGEQFF
TGTGCCAGCAGGAGGGACAGGGGAGGTGAGCAGTTCTTC
>TRBV20-1|few|TRBJ2-1|-
CSAPLIYEQFF
TGCAGTGCTCCACTGATTTATGAGCAGTTCTTC
>TRBV7-2|-|TRBJ1-4|-
CASSSRGPTNEKLFF
TGTGCCAGCAGCTCGCGGGGGCCAACTAATGAAAAACTGTTTTTT
>TRBV4-1|-|TRBJ2-7|TRBD1
CASSLTDRGIYEQYF
TGCGCCAGCAGCCTCACCGACAGGGGAATATACGAGCAGTACTTC
>TRBV27|-|TRBJ2-7|-
CASSRWGPYEQYF
TGTGCCAGCAGTAGATGGGGCCCCTACGAGCAGTACTTC
>TRBV6-6|few|TRBJ1-2|TRBD1
CASIGRDRGPNYGYTF
TGTGCCAGCATCGGCCGGGACAGAGGACCTAACTATGGCTACACCTTC
>TRBV6-5|few|TRBJ1-5|-
CASIPRGDQPQHF
TGTGCCAGCATCCCAAGAGGAGATCAGCCCCAGCATTTT
>TRBV29-1|-|TRBJ1-1|-
CSVAQGGSVTEAFF
TGCAGCGTTGCCCAGGGCGGTTCCGTCACTGAAGCTTTCTTT
>TRBV10-3|-|TRBJ2-1|-
CAISLASSYNEQFF
TGTGCCATCAGTTTGGCTAGCAGTTACAATGAGCAGTTCTTC
>TRBV5-1|-|TRBJ2-3|TRBD1
CASRTGVEDTQYF
TGCGCCAGTCGGACAGGGGTGGAAGATACGCAGTATTTT
>TRBV11-3|-|TRBJ1-1|-
CASSLGGGASEAFF
TGTGCCAGCAGCTTAGGGGGGGGCGCATCTGAAGCTTTCTTT
>TRBV11-1|-|TRBJ2-3|-
CASSLGGTDTQYF
TGTGCCAGCAGCTTAGGAGGAACAGATACGCAGTATTTT
>TRBV27|-|TRBJ2-3|TRBD2
CASSLLAGRTDTQYF
TGTGCCAGCAGTCTCCTAGCGGGGCGCACAGATACGCAGTATTTT
>TRBV5-1|-|TRBJ2-7|-
CASSLNRDYEQYF
TGCGCCAGCAGCTTGAACAGGGACTACGAGCAGTACTTC
>TRBV7-2|-|TRBJ2-7|TRBD2
CASSPPAAGVEGEQYF
TGTGCCAGCAGCCCACCCGCAGCGGGAGTGGAAGGCGAGCAGTACTTC
>TRBV6-6|-|TRBJ1-1|-
CASSYSQGITEAFF
TGTGCCAGCAGTTACTCTCAGGGTATCACTGAAGCTTTCTTT
>TRBV11-3|-|TRBJ2-5|TRBD1
CASSQTGAGETQYF
TGTGCCAGCAGCCAGACAGGGGCAGGGGAGACCCAGTACTTC
>TRBV27|-|TRBJ2-2|-
CASSLDLNTGELFF
TGTGCCAGCAGTCTTGACTTGAACACCGGGGAGCTGTTTTTT
>TRBV30|-|TRBJ2-2|-
CAWKGASNTGELFF
TGTGCCTGGAAAGGAGCGTCGAACACCGGGGAGCTGTTTTTT
>TRBV7-2|-|TRBJ1-5|-
CASSLTPGSGEPQHF
TGTGCCAGCAGCTTAACCCCAGGGTCGGGGGAGCCCCAGCATTTT